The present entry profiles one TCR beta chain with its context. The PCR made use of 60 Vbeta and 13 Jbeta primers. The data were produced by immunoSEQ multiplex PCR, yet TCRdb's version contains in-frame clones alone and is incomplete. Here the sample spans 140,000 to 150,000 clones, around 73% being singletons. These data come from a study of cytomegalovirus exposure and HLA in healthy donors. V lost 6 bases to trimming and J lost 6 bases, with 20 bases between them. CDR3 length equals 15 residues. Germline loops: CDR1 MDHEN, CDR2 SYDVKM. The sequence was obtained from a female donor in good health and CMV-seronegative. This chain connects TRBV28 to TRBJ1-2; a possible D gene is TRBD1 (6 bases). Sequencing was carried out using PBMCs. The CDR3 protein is CASSWFGRQAHGYTF. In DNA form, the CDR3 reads TGTGCCAGCAGCTGGTTCGGCAGACAGGCGCATGGCTACACCTTC.